This T cell receptor (beta chain) was sequenced in a study of metastatic and nonmetastatic thyroid tumors. Study at large: Comparative analysis of repertoires was undertaken across blood and tumor or nodule tissue obtained from malignant and benign thyroid patients. General study results and limits: Significantly greater TCR beta diversity was reportedly found in malignant thyroid tumors than in benign nodules (in blood and tumor).

In the study's own analysis: What underpinned the distant-metastasis classifier for papillary thyroid cancer was the set of CDR3 differences across clinicopathological groups. TCRdb re-called the PCR reads through MiXCR. It is TCRdb's table, rather than the study itself, that gives the V and J calls and clone size. In the table there are around 17,000 clones, around 13% of which are singletons. This clone was recorded many times. Antigen: not known. Trimming took 1 base from V and 9 from J; bases not matched to a gene: 4. The germline CDR1 and CDR2 sequences are SGHVS and FQNEAQ. The CDR3 sequence is 15 residues long. Patients had received no treatment of any kind before thyroid surgery.

The genes are TRBV7-8 and TRBJ2-5; 14 bases match TRBD2. Sequenced sample: blood. This receptor was taken from a female donor with papillary thyroid cancer or a benign thyroid nodule (not recorded which). Some clones in this sample may be carry-over from other donors' samples. CDR3 region: CASSLGLAGGMAQYF. CDR3 nucleotides: TGTGCCAGCAGCTTAGGACTAGCGGGAGGGATGGCCCAGTACTTC.